This T cell receptor (beta chain) is from a study of blood T cell repertoires in COVID-19. Study-wide context: Acute and convalescent COVID-19 specimens originated in the United States, Italy and Spain. The analysed material was cDNA or gDNA that came from T cells, B-cell-depleted T cells, or PBMCs.

Germline V gives CDR1 SGHNT, CDR2 YYREEE (reference sequence). The CDR3 runs to 15 residues. V lost 4 bases, J lost 5 bases, and 18 bases lay in between. In the source study's methods: Amplification of reference gene primers provided the estimated nucleated cell counts. The data were produced by immunoSEQ multiplex PCR, yet TCRdb's version contains in-frame clones alone and is incomplete. V and J calls and clone size are as listed in that table; D and trimming were resolved from the DNA. This sample has hundreds of thousands of clones, with 70% to 90% found just once. Seattle patient enrollment occurred during active infection, with longitudinal follow-up thereafter.

The J gene is TRBJ2-5, the V gene TRBV5-4; tentative D call: TRBD2 (6 bases). Source material: peripheral blood. This sequence was found in a woman in her sixties with COVID-19, enrolled during active disease. The CDR3 loop is CASSPGASAWETQYF. The CDR3 DNA reads TGTGCCAGCAGCCCCGGTGCTAGCGCTTGGGAGACCCAGTACTTC.